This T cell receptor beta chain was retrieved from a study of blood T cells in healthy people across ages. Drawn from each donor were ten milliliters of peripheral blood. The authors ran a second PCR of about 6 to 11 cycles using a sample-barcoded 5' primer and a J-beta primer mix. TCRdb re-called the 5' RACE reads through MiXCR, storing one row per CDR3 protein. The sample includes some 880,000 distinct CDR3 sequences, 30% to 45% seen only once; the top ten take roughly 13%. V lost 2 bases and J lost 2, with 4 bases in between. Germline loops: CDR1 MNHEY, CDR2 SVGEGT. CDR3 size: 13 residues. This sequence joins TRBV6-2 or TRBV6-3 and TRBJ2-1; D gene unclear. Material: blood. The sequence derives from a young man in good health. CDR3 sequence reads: CASSYHTYNEQFF. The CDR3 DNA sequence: TGTGCCAGCAGTTACCACACCTACAATGAGCAGTTCTTC.